These 28 T cell receptor beta chains originate from one sample sequenced in a study of blood T cell repertoires in COVID-19. Sequencing used immunoSEQ multiplex PCR; TCRdb keeps in-frame clones, though not all of them. The profile shows fewer than 250,000 clones, around 84% of them singletons. Specimen: PBMCs or T cells enriched from blood (not recorded which). Every receptor here comes from a woman aged 25 to 45 who had recovered from COVID-19.

The genes are TRBV3-1 (or the pseudogene TRBV3-2) and TRBJ2-1; unclear D gene. V was cut by 2 bases and J by 6 bases, with 8 bases left in between. Germline V gives CDR1 LGHDT, CDR2 YNNKEL (reference sequence). The CDR3 sequence is 13 residues long. The DNA for the CDR3 is TGTGCCAGCAGCCAACGAGTCCCCAATGAGCAGTTCTTC. It encodes CASSQRVPNEQFF.

The chain joins TRBV18 to TRBJ1-2; D remains ambiguous. This CDR3 comprises 13 residues. CDR1 and CDR2 from the germline V gene are KGHSH and LQKENI. Trimming pared 5 bases from V and 2 bases from J, leaving 9 bases between. The CDR3 coding sequence is TGTGCCAGCTCATCCTCGGAGAACTATGGCTACACCTTC. Protein sequence: CASSSSENYGYTF. The variable domain in full, with the rest retrieved from reference TRBV18 and TRBJ1-2, is NAGVMQNPRHLVRRRGQEARLRCSPMKGHSHVYWYRQLPEEGLKFMVYLQKENIIDESGMPKERFSAEFPKEGPSILRIQQVVRGDSAAYFCASSSSENYGYTFGSGTRLTVV.

J is TRBJ1-2 and V is TRBV29-1; TRBD1 is a possible D gene (6 bases). The ends were cut back, 3 bases at V and 7 bases at J, with 12 bases in the middle. The CDR3 runs to 12 residues. Germline assignment: CDR1 SQVTM and CDR2 ANQGSEA. CDR3 amino acids: CSVDGTYSGYTF. The CDR3 DNA follows: TGCAGCGTTGATGGGACATATAGTGGCTACACCTTC.

The chain is built from TRBV18 and TRBJ1-4, with D hard to call. The V end was cut by 3 bases, the J end by 8 bases, with 13 bases between. Germline-derived CDR1 and CDR2 are KGHSH and LQKENI. The CDR3 covers 14 residues. Here the CDR3 reads CASSPSGVREKLFF. The CDR3 DNA follows: TGTGCCAGCTCACCTTCAGGTGTTCGCGAAAAACTGTTTTTT.

This sequence joins TRBV11-1 and TRBJ1-1; 8 bases align to TRBD1. CDR3 length: 14 amino acids. Losses at the gene ends were 3 bases for V and 6 bases for J; bases not matched to a gene: 6. CDR1 SGHAT and CDR2 FQDESV come from the germline V gene (reference sequence). Here the CDR3 DNA reads TGTGCCAGCAGCTTCGCCAGGGGGCATGCTGAAGCTTTCTTT. Its protein product is CASSFARGHAEAFF. Using reference TRBV11-1 and TRBJ1-1 for the parts outside the CDR3, the full variable domain is EAEVAQSPRYKITEKSQAVAFWCDPISGHATLYWYRQILGQGPELLVQFQDESVVDDSQLPKDRFSAERLKGVDSTLKIQPAELGDSAMYLCASSFARGHAEAFFGQGTRLTVV.

The genes are TRBV5-1 and TRBJ2-1, with a weak D call TRBD2 (6 bases). The CDR3 spans 15 residues. The germline V gene has CDR1 SGHRS and CDR2 YFSETQ. V was cut by 0 bases and J by 0 bases, with 7 bases left in between. The CDR3: CASSLGGNSYNEQFF. The CDR3 DNA follows: TGCGCCAGCAGCTTGGGCGGGAACTCCTACAATGAGCAGTTCTTC.

The CDR3 is CASSPLPTDSVSNSPLHF. In DNA form, the CDR3 reads TGTGCCAGCTCACCACTTCCGACGGACAGTGTATCTAATTCACCCCTCCACTTT. The J gene is TRBJ1-6, the V gene TRBV18, with D perhaps TRBD1 (6 bases). The CDR3 length is 18 residues. Trimming pared 1 base from V and 6 bases from J, leaving 19 bases between. Germline CDR1 is KGHSH and CDR2 is LQKENI.

There are a few counts of this clone. The rearrangement joins TRBV7-6 to TRBJ2-5; D is possibly TRBD1 (7 bases). V lost 6 bases to trimming and J lost 5 bases, with 19 bases between them. This CDR3 region has 15 residues. Germline CDR1 SGHVS, CDR2 FNYEAQ. The chain's CDR3 is CASRQGGASRETQYF. The CDR3 bases are TGTGCCAGCAGGCAGGGGGGCGCCTCTCGGGAGACCCAGTACTTC.

The chain combines TRBV9 with TRBJ1-3, with 8 bases fitting TRBD1. Germline CDR1 and CDR2: SGDLS and YYNGEE. This CDR3 has 16 residues. The junction had 7 bases not matched to a gene; V was cut back by 3 bases and J by 2 bases. The CDR3 coding sequence is TGTGCCAGCAGCGCCTCCGGGACAGGTGCTGGAAACACCATATATTTT. It yields the protein CASSASGTGAGNTIYF.

This clone was counted between two and nine times. The chain joins TRBV27 to TRBJ1-2, with D tentatively TRBD1 (5 bases). The CDR3 spans 12 residues. Germline V gene lookup returns CDR1 MNHEY and CDR2 SMNVEV (reference sequence). V lost 9 bases and J 6 bases, leaving 14 bases between the germline ends. CDR3 bases: TGTGCCAGTCGTACGGGGGTTAATGGCTACACCTTC. Its protein product is CASRTGVNGYTF.

This chain joins TRBV9 and TRBJ2-2; the D gene is possibly TRBD1 (5 bases). This CDR3 has 15 amino acids. Germline CDR1 and CDR2: SGDLS and YYNGEE. Trimming took off 0 bases at V and 4 bases at J, with 10 bases between the two ends. The CDR3 DNA reads as TGTGCCAGCAGCGTAGAGCGACAGCGCACCGGGGAGCTGTTTTTT. As protein: CASSVERQRTGELFF.

V and J are TRBV7-8 and TRBJ2-3; 11 bases are a match to TRBD1. There are 16 residues in the CDR3. Germline values: CDR1 SGHVS, CDR2 FQNEAQ. The V segment lost 1 base and the J segment 6 bases; nucleotides outside the gene matches: 6. The CDR3 loop reads CASSLEPGQGGDTQYF. CDR3 nucleotide sequence: TGTGCCAGCAGCTTAGAGCCGGGACAGGGGGGTGATACGCAGTATTTT.

The chain has TRBV9 and TRBJ2-7; TRBD1 agrees at 11 bases. This CDR3 has 15 residues. V was clipped by 0 bases and J by 9 bases; unmatched bases: 8. The germline CDR1 and CDR2 sequences are SGDLS and YYNGEE. The CDR3 sequence: CASSVGDRGNTGQYF. The CDR3, as DNA: TGTGCCAGCAGCGTAGGGGACAGGGGGAATACTGGGCAGTACTTC.

This chain uses TRBV5-5 with TRBJ1-1, with 9 bases matching TRBD1. The V segment lost 4 bases and the J segment 2 bases; nucleotides outside the gene matches: 6. Germline CDR1 is SGHKS and CDR2 is YYEKEE (reference sequence). The CDR3 runs to 15 residues. The CDR3 protein is CASSDRGFPNTEAFF. The CDR3 DNA follows: TGTGCCAGCAGCGACAGGGGGTTTCCAAACACTGAAGCTTTCTTT.

The rearrangement links TRBV27 to TRBJ2-7, with TRBD2 matching over 9 bases. Trimming cost V 5 bases and J 2 bases; bases outside gene matches: 13. The CDR3 totals 17 residues. Germline V gives CDR1 MNHEY, CDR2 SMNVEV (reference sequence). The CDR3 DNA is TGTGCCAGCAGTGACGGACTTTCTAGCGGGAACCCCTACGAGCAGTACTTC. Translation: CASSDGLSSGNPYEQYF.

The chain uses TRBV2 and TRBJ1-5, with D tentatively TRBD1 (6 bases). The CDR3 spans 20 residues. The ends were cut back, 1 base at V and 0 bases at J, with 22 bases in the middle. Germline CDR1 and CDR2: SNHLY and FYNNEI. CDR3 DNA: TGTGCCAGCAGTGAAGTATGGTCGGGCAGGGGAAGTTTTAGCAATCAGCCCCAGCATTTT. This translates into CASSEVWSGRGSFSNQPQHF.

The chain joins TRBV3-1 (or the pseudogene TRBV3-2) to TRBJ2-7; D gene uncertain. The length of the CDR3 is 14 residues. From germline, CDR1 is LGHDT and CDR2 YNNKEL (reference sequence). V was shortened by 6 bases and J by 0 bases, with 12 bases between the two germline ends. The CDR3 bases are TGTGCCAGCAGTCGTGACACTTTCTCCTACGAGCAGTACTTC. Translating gives CASSRDTFSYEQYF.

This clone came up many times. V is TRBV2 and J is TRBJ2-1; 7 bases are shared with TRBD1. CDR1 SNHLY and CDR2 FYNNEI come from the germline V gene. This CDR3 is built from 11 residues. Trimming removed 6 bases from V and 12 bases from J; junction bases left unmatched: 5. The CDR3 DNA sequence: TGTGCCAGCAGCGAGGGGGCATGGCAGTTCTTC. Translation: CASSEGAWQFF.

CDR3 sequence (DNA): TGCAGCGCGGGACAGGGGGACTATGGCTACACCTTC. Translated, it gives CSAGQGDYGYTF. V usage is TRBV29-1 and J usage is TRBJ1-2, with 11 bases fitting TRBD1. Germline V gene lookup returns CDR1 SQVTM and CDR2 ANQGSEA. The CDR3 length is 12 residues. V shed 7 bases and J 3 bases; nucleotides not matched to a gene: 1.

This clone was observed a few times. The chain links TRBV11-3 to TRBJ1-3; no clear D gene. Looked up from germline, CDR1 is SGHNT and CDR2 is YENEEA. V shed 3 bases and J shed 2 bases, with 5 bases lying between them. The CDR3 totals 13 residues. This CDR3 reads CASSFRTGNTIYF. CDR3 nucleotide sequence: TGTGCCAGCAGCTTCCGTACTGGAAACACCATATATTTT.

The chain uses TRBV28 and TRBJ1-2, with a tentative D call TRBD1 (5 bases). The germline V and J ends were trimmed by 5 bases and 0 bases, with 10 bases remaining between them. Germline CDR1 and CDR2: MDHEN and SYDVKM. The CDR3 is made up of 14 amino acids. The CDR3, as DNA: TGTGCCAGCAGTCTCAGGGTTACTAACTATGGCTACACCTTC. Translated, it gives CASSLRVTNYGYTF.

This clone was seen a few times. The V call is TRBV30, the J call TRBJ1-1; the match to TRBD1 covers 9 bases. The V and J ends lost 5 bases and 4 bases, in that order; junction bases with no gene match: 5. The CDR3 has 13 amino acids. Germline CDR1 and CDR2: GTSNPN and SVGIG (reference sequence). CDR3 sequence: CAWRRQGGTEAFF. The CDR3 DNA reads TGTGCCTGGCGAAGACAGGGGGGCACTGAAGCTTTCTTT. Combining the CDR3 with reference TRBV30 and TRBJ1-1 gives the whole variable domain SQTIHQWPATLVQPVGSPLSLECTVEGTSNPNLYWYRQAAGRGLQLLFYSVGIGQISSEVPQNLSASRPQDRQFILSSKKLLLSDSGFYLCAWRRQGGTEAFFGQGTRLTVV.

This chain links TRBV25-1 with TRBJ1-2, with D possibly being TRBD1 (5 bases). The germline V gene has CDR1 MGHDK and CDR2 SYGVNS. CDR3 size: 14 residues. V was trimmed by 8 bases and J by 7 bases, leaving 20 bases between them. The CDR3 is CASYGAGGAGGYTF. CDR3 DNA sequence: TGTGCCAGCTATGGGGCTGGAGGGGCGGGTGGCTACACCTTC.

The chain links TRBV15 to TRBJ2-7; unclear D gene. CDR3 length: 13 residues. The germline V and J ends were trimmed by 3 bases and 1 base, with 7 bases remaining between them. CDR1 and CDR2 from the germline V gene are LNHNV and YYDKDF (reference sequence). The CDR3 is CATSSVESYEQYF. CDR3 coding DNA: TGTGCCACCAGCAGCGTAGAATCCTACGAGCAGTACTTC. The full variable domain, in which reference TRBV15 and TRBJ2-7 provide the parts outside the CDR3, is DAMVIQNPRYQVTQFGKPVTLSCSQTLNHNVMYWYQQKSSQAPKLLFHYYDKDFNNEADTPDNFQSRRPNTSFCFLDIRSPGLGDTAMYLCATSSVESYEQYFGPGTRLTVT.

Comment on this clone: The junction shows a germline mismatch at one end, possibly a read error. The rearrangement joins TRBV7-7 to TRBJ1-6; D is uncertain. This CDR3 spans 13 amino acids. Germline V gene lookup returns CDR1 SSHAT and CDR2 FNYEAQ (reference sequence). Here the CDR3 DNA reads TGTGCTAGCAGCTTATATGAGAATTCACCCCTCCACTTT. Translated, it gives CASSLYENSPLHF.

In this sample, this clone turned up many times. The rearrangement joins TRBV2 to TRBJ2-3, with 10 bases aligning to TRBD1. There are 16 residues in the CDR3. Germline V gene data show CDR1 as SNHLY and CDR2 as FYNNEI. The ends lost 5 bases at V and 2 bases at J; junction bases unmatched: 7. CDR3 sequence reads: CASSPPTGGFTDTQYF. Written as DNA, the CDR3 is TGTGCCAGCAGTCCCCCGACAGGGGGCTTCACAGATACGCAGTATTTT.

Only a few counts were recorded for this clone. V gene TRBV10-1 combines with J gene TRBJ1-4; D perhaps matches TRBD1 (5 bases). The V end was cut by 4 bases, the J end by 14 bases, with 8 bases between. The CDR3 runs to 10 residues. The germline CDR1 and CDR2 sequences are WNHNN and SYGVQD (reference sequence). CDR3 residues: CASSGRALFF. The CDR3 DNA sequence: TGCGCCAGCAGTGGCAGGGCGCTGTTTTTT.

In this sample, this clone turned up once. The chain links TRBV15 to TRBJ1-5, with D maybe TRBD1 (5 bases). Trimming left V 1 base short and J 3 bases short, with 10 bases between. Germline V lookup: CDR1 LNHNV, CDR2 YYDKDF (reference sequence). CDR3 length equals 15 residues. CDR3 loop: CATSRVDRDNQPQHF. The DNA of the CDR3 is TGTGCCACCAGCAGAGTCGACAGAGACAATCAGCCCCAGCATTTT.